A single sample is the source of the 21 T cell receptor beta chains below, sequenced in a study of T cell changes during pregnancy in multiple sclerosis. Sequencing used immunoSEQ multiplex PCR; TCRdb keeps in-frame clones, though not all of them. The data contain around 86,000 clones, 90% to 95% of them seen just once; the ten biggest clones take up roughly 1%. Sequenced here: peripheral blood, sampled in the first trimester of pregnancy. The origin of the receptors is a female donor with multiple sclerosis, enrolled in a pregnancy study.

The chain couples TRBV7-9 to TRBJ1-1; perhaps TRBD1 as D (5 bases). V lost 6 bases to trimming and J lost 3 bases, with 20 bases between them. The CDR3 is 16 amino acids. CDR1 is SEHNR and CDR2 is FQNEAQ in the germline V gene (reference sequence). The chain's CDR3 is CASRSGFFGLDTEAFF. The CDR3 DNA sequence: TGTGCCAGCAGATCAGGGTTCTTTGGGTTGGACACTGAAGCTTTCTTT.

This clone was seen only once. This chain connects TRBV27 to TRBJ2-2, with D possibly matching TRBD1 (6 bases). V shed 10 bases and J shed 2 bases, with 17 bases lying between them. The length of the CDR3 is 15 residues. Per the germline V gene, CDR1 is MNHEY and CDR2 is SMNVEV (reference sequence). CDR3 bases: TGTGCCACCGCTTGGGGGCACCTTAACACCGGGGAGCTGTTTTTT. Protein: CATAWGHLNTGELFF.

V and J are TRBV19 and TRBJ1-5, with D possibly being TRBD1 (5 bases). The V and J ends lost 0 bases and 1 base respectively, with 13 bases between them. The CDR3 spans 17 residues. Germline V gene lookup returns CDR1 LNHDA and CDR2 SQIVND (reference sequence). CDR3: CASSIEQAGISNQPQHF. The CDR3 region has the DNA TGTGCCAGTAGTATAGAACAGGCCGGAATAAGCAATCAGCCCCAGCATTTT.

This chain connects TRBV27 to TRBJ2-7, with D possibly TRBD2 on 5 matching bases. V was cut by 8 bases and J by 0 bases, with 5 bases left in between. The CDR3 contains 11 residues. Germline assignment: CDR1 MNHEY and CDR2 SMNVEV (reference sequence). CDR3 sequence: CASGSSYEQYF. DNA of the CDR3: TGTGCCAGCGGGAGCTCCTACGAGCAGTACTTC.

This clone was observed once. The rearrangement joins TRBV4-1 to TRBJ1-1; D is uncertain. The length of the CDR3 is 14 residues. In germline, CDR1 is MGHRA, CDR2 YSYEKL. Trimming pared 1 base from V and 3 bases from J, leaving 9 bases between. CDR3 in amino acids: CASSQAGTHTEAFF. CDR3 coding DNA: TGCGCCAGCAGCCAAGCAGGAACCCACACTGAAGCTTTCTTT.

The rearrangement joins TRBV6-1 to TRBJ2-1, with D possibly matching TRBD2 (5 bases). The V gene's germline CDR1 is MNHNS and CDR2 SASEGT. Trimming cost V 9 bases and J 2 bases, with 17 bases left between them. This CDR3 region has 15 residues. This chain's CDR3 is CASHRGLTTYNEQFF. CDR3 nucleotide sequence: TGTGCCAGTCATCGCGGGCTAACTACCTACAATGAGCAGTTCTTC.

Here the CDR3 reads CASSVYSSPLYEQYF. DNA for the CDR3: TGTGCCAGCAGCGTATATTCGTCTCCCCTCTACGAGCAGTACTTC. The chain uses TRBV9 and TRBJ2-7; D is unclear. V gave up 1 base and J gave up 3 bases, with 14 bases separating them. This CDR3 region has 15 residues. Germline CDR1 SGDLS, CDR2 YYNGEE.

The rearrangement links TRBV9 to TRBJ2-1; weak D call: TRBD1 (5 bases). The CDR3 is 15 residues long. Germline V CDR1 and CDR2: SGDLS, YYNGEE. Deletions cut 3 bases from V and 5 bases from J, with 15 bases between. CDR3 sequence (DNA): TGTGCCAGCAGCGATATAAGACAGAATAACAATGAGCAGTTCTTC. Translating gives CASSDIRQNNNEQFF.

V usage is TRBV23-1 and J usage is TRBJ1-3, with 7 positions matching TRBD1. TRBV23-1 is labeled an ORF, and its function is uncertain. CDR3 length equals 18 residues. V lost 0 bases to trimming and J lost 3 bases; unmatched junction nucleotides: 11. The CDR3 region has the DNA TGCGCCAGCAGTCAATCAATCGTGAGACAGGGCTTTGGAAACACCATATATTTT. Its protein is CASSQSIVRQGFGNTIYF.

The J gene is TRBJ1-4, the V gene TRBV19, with 7 bases matching TRBD1. The length of the CDR3 is 14 residues. With V trimmed by 4 bases and J by 7 bases, 6 bases remained unmatched. CDR1 is LNHDA, CDR2 SQIVND, per germline (reference sequence). The DNA for the CDR3 is TGTGCCAGTAGTAAGGGGGCGCAAATTGAAAAACTGTTTTTT. It codes for CASSKGAQIEKLFF.

The chain employs TRBV7-2 and TRBJ2-2; TRBD2 agrees at 8 bases. From germline, CDR1 is SGHTA and CDR2 FQGNSA. The CDR3 totals 17 residues. V lost 1 base to trimming and J lost 0 bases; unmatched junction nucleotides: 4. This CDR3 reads CASSLVGAGANTGELFF. The CDR3 DNA reads TGTGCCAGCAGCTTAGTGGGAGCGGGGGCGAACACCGGGGAGCTGTTTTTT.

The chain uses TRBV7-6 and TRBJ2-7; 7 nucleotides agree with TRBD1. Germline CDR1 reads SGHVS; CDR2 reads FNYEAQ. This CDR3 is 20 amino acids long. The J segment lost 0 bases and the V segment lost 1 base, leaving 18 bases of the junction unmatched. The CDR3 loop is CASSLVGGQGELSLSYEQYF. In DNA form, the CDR3 reads TGTGCCAGCAGCTTAGTGGGCGGCCAGGGGGAACTTTCCCTCTCCTACGAGCAGTACTTC.

The chain uses TRBV6-5 and TRBJ2-7; 7 nucleotides agree with TRBD2. The CDR3 runs 15 residues. CDR1 MNHEY and CDR2 SVGAGI come from the germline V gene. The ends lost 5 bases at V and 2 bases at J; junction bases unmatched: 9. CDR3 amino acids: CASSTRGGETYEQYF. As DNA, the CDR3 is TGTGCCAGCAGTACCCGGGGAGGGGAGACCTACGAGCAGTACTTC.

The chain joins TRBV7-3 to TRBJ1-1; TRBD1 matches at 9 bases. In germline, CDR1 is SGHTA, CDR2 FQGTGA. This CDR3 is 16 amino acids long. The trim removed 5 bases at V and 1 base at J, leaving 8 bases unmatched. In DNA, the CDR3 is TGTGCCAGCAGCCCTAAGGGGACAGGGCAGAACACTGAAGCTTTCTTT. It translates to CASSPKGTGQNTEAFF.

V usage is TRBV19 and J usage is TRBJ2-5, with D perhaps matching TRBD1 (5 bases). V was pared by 7 bases and J by 1 base, with 13 bases between. Germline assignment: CDR1 LNHDA and CDR2 SQIVND (reference sequence). The CDR3 is made up of 14 amino acids. DNA for the CDR3: TGTGCCAGTAAGGATGGGGCAGCCCAAGAGACCCAGTACTTC. The encoded protein is CASKDGAAQETQYF.

The chain employs TRBV19 and TRBJ1-3, with no clear D. The CDR3 loop spans 15 amino acids. V was shortened by 6 bases and J by 6 bases, with 18 bases between the two germline ends. Germline V gives CDR1 LNHDA, CDR2 SQIVND (reference sequence). The CDR3 sequence is CASRPTGEVENTIYF. CDR3 DNA: TGTGCCAGTAGACCGACGGGTGAGGTGGAAAACACCATATATTTT.

J is TRBJ1-2 and V is TRBV5-4; 9 bases match TRBD1. Germline loops: CDR1 SGHNT, CDR2 YYREEE (reference sequence). This CDR3 comprises 13 residues. Losses at the gene ends were 3 bases for V and 4 bases for J; bases not matched to a gene: 1. In DNA, the CDR3 is TGTGCCAGCAGCTCGGGACAGGGCTATGGCTACACCTTC. Protein sequence: CASSSGQGYGYTF.

The chain carries TRBV15 and TRBJ2-7; perhaps TRBD1 as D (6 bases). Germline V gene lookup returns CDR1 LNHNV and CDR2 YYDKDF (reference sequence). The CDR3 is 14 amino acids. V shed 0 bases and J shed 1 base, with 7 bases lying between them. The CDR3: CATSRDQGSYEQYF. CDR3 nucleotides: TGTGCCACCAGCAGAGACCAGGGGTCCTACGAGCAGTACTTC.

This clone was recorded only once. The rearrangement joins TRBV5-4 to TRBJ1-1; TRBD1 matches at 9 bases. The CDR3 consists of 13 residues. Germline assignment: CDR1 SGHNT and CDR2 YYREEE (reference sequence). Germline trimming cut 6 bases from V and 6 bases from J; bases unmatched to any gene: 6. The CDR3 loop reads CASTDRGTPEAFF. DNA of the CDR3: TGTGCCAGCACCGACAGGGGGACCCCTGAAGCTTTCTTT.

The J gene is TRBJ1-5, the V gene TRBV7-2; unclear D gene. The CDR3 is 13 residues long. Germline V gives CDR1 SGHTA, CDR2 FQGNSA. Trimming stripped 5 bases from V and 3 bases from J, with 8 bases between. CDR3 residues: CASSPGSNQPQHF. The CDR3 nucleotides are TGTGCCAGCAGCCCGGGGTCCAATCAGCCCCAGCATTTT. The variable domain in full, with the rest retrieved from reference TRBV7-2 and TRBJ1-5, is GAGVSQSPSNKVTEKGKDVELRCDPISGHTALYWYRQSLGQGLEFLIYFQGNSAPDKSGLPSDRFSAERTGGSVSTLTIQRTQQEDSAVYLCASSPGSNQPQHFGDGTRLSIL.

The rearrangement joins TRBV5-4 to TRBJ2-1; unclear D gene. This CDR3 has 13 amino acids. Per germline, CDR1 SGHNT and CDR2 YYREEE (reference sequence). Trimming removed 0 bases from V and 7 bases from J, with 8 bases in between. The CDR3 sequence: CASSLAPLNEQFF. The CDR3 DNA follows: TGTGCCAGCAGCTTGGCCCCCCTGAATGAGCAGTTCTTC.